This TCR beta chain is drawn from a study of cytomegalovirus exposure and HLA in healthy donors. With 60 Vbeta and 13 Jbeta primers, the PCR was carried out. Sequenced by immunoSEQ multiplex PCR; TCRdb stores in-frame clones only, minus some. Of fewer than 140,000 clones listed, about 71% are singletons. V was pared by 2 bases and J by 4 bases, with 9 bases between. The CDR3 runs 12 residues. Germline values: CDR1 GTSNPN, CDR2 SVGIG (reference sequence). J is TRBJ2-7 and V is TRBV30; a possible D gene is TRBD2 (6 bases). Material for sequencing was PBMCs. The sequence was collected from a boy younger than 18 in good health and CMV-seronegative. The CDR3 loop reads CAWSRRAYEQYF. The CDR3 nucleotides are TGTGCCTGGAGTAGGAGGGCGTACGAGCAGTACTTC.